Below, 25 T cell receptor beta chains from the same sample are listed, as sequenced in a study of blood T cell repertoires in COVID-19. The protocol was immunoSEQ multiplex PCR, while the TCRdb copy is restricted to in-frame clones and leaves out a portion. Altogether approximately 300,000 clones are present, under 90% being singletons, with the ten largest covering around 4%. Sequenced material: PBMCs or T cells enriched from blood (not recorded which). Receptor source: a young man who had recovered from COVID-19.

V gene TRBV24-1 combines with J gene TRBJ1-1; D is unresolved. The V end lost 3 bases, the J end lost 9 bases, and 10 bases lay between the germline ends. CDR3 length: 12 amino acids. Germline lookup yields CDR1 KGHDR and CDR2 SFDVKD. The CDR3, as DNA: TGTGCCACCAGTGATCCACAGAGCAAAGCTTTCTTT. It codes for CATSDPQSKAFF.

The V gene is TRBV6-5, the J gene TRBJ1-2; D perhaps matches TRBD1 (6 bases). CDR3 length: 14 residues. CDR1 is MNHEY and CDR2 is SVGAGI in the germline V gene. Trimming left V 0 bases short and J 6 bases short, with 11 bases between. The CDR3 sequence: CASSYSWGPHGYTF. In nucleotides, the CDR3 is TGTGCCAGCAGTTACTCCTGGGGGCCTCATGGCTACACCTTC.

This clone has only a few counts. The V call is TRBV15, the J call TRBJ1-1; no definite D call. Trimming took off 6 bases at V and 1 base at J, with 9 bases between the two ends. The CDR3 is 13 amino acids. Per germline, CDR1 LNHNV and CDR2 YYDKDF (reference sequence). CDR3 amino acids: CATSSGRNTEAFF. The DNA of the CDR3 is TGTGCCACCAGTAGCGGCAGGAACACTGAAGCTTTCTTT.

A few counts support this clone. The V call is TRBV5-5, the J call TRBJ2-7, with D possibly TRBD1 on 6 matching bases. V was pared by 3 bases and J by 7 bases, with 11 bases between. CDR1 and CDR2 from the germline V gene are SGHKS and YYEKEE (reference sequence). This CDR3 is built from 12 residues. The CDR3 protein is CASSSTGAEQYF. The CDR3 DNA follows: TGTGCCAGCAGCTCGACAGGAGCTGAGCAGTACTTC.

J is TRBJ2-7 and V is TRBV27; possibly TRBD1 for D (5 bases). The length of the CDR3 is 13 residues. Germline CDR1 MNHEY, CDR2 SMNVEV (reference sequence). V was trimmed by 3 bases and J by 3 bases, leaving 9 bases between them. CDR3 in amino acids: CASSFWQGYEQYF. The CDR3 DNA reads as TGTGCCAGCAGTTTCTGGCAGGGCTACGAGCAGTACTTC.

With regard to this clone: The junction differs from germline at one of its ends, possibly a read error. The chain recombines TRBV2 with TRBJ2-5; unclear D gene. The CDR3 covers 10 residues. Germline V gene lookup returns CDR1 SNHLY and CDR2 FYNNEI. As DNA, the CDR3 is TGTGCAAGCAGGTCGGAGACCCAGTACTTC. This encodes CASRSETQYF.

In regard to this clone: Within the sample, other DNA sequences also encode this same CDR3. The chain's CDR3 is CASSLGLNQPQHF. The CDR3 DNA reads TGTGCCAGCAGCTTAGGACTCAATCAGCCCCAGCATTTT. The chain is built from TRBV11-2 and TRBJ1-5; no clear D. The CDR3 has 13 residues. Trimming removed 1 base at V and 3 bases at J, with 4 bases between. Germline V lookup: CDR1 SGHAT, CDR2 FQNNGV.

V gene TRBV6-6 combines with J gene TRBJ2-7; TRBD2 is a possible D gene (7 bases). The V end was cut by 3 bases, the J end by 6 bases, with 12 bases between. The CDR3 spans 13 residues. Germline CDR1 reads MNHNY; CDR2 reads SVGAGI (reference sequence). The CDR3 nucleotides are TGTGCCAGCAGTTATTACAGGGAGGGCGAGCAGTACTTC. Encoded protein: CASSYYREGEQYF.

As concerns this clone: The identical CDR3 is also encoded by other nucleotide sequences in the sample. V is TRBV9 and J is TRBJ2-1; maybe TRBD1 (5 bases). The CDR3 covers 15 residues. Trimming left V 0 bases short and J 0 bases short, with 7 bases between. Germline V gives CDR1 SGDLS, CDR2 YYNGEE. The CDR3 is CASSVGGFSYNEQFF. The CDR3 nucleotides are TGTGCCAGCAGCGTAGGGGGCTTCTCCTACAATGAGCAGTTCTTC.

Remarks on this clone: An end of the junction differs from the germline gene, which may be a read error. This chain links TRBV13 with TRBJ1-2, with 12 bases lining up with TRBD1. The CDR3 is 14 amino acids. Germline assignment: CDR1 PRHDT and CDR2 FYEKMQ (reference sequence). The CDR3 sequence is CASSFEGQGADVSF. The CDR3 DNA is TGTGCCAGCAGCTTCGAGGGACAGGGGGCCGATGTGAGCTTC.

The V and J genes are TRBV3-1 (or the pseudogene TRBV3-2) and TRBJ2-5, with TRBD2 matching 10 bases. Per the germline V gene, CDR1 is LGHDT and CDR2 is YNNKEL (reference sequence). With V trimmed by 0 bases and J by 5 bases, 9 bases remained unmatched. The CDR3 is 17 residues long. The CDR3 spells CASSQEAGGRARETQYF. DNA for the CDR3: TGTGCCAGCAGCCAAGAAGCGGGAGGGAGGGCCCGGGAGACCCAGTACTTC.

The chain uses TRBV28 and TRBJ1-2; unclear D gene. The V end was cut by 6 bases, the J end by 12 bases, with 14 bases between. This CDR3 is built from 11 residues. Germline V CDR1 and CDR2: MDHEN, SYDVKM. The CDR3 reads CASRNEVAHTF. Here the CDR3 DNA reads TGTGCCAGCAGAAACGAGGTGGCCCACACCTTC.

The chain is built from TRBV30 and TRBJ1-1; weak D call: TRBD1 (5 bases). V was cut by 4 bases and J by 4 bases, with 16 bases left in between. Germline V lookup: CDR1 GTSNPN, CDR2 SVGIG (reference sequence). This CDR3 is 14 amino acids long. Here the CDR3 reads CAWTRTGGLTEAFF. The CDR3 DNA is TGTGCCTGGACTCGCACGGGGGGTCTCACTGAAGCTTTCTTT.

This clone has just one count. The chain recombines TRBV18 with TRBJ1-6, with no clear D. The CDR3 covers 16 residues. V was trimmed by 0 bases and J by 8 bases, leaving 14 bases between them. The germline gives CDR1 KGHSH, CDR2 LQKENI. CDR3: CASSPPRGRADSPLHF. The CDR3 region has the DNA TGTGCCAGCTCACCACCACGGGGAAGGGCTGATTCACCCCTCCACTTT.

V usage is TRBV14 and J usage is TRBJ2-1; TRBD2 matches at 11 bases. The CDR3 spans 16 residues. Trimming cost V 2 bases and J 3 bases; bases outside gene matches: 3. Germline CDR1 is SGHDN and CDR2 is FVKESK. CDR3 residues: CASSQLAGGDYNEQFF. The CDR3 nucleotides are TGTGCCAGCAGCCAACTAGCGGGAGGAGACTACAATGAGCAGTTCTTC.

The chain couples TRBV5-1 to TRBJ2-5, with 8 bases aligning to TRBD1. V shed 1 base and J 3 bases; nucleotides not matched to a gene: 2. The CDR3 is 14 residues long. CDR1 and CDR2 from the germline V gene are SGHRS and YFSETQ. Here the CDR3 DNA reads TGCGCCAGCAGCTTGCAGGGGGCGGAAGAGACCCAGTACTTC. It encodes CASSLQGAEETQYF.

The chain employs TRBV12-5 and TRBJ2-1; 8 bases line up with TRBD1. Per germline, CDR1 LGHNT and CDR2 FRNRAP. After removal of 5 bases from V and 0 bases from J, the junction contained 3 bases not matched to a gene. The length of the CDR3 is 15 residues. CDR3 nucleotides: TGTGCTAGTGGTACCGGACAGGGCTCCTACAATGAGCAGTTCTTC. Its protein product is CASGTGQGSYNEQFF.

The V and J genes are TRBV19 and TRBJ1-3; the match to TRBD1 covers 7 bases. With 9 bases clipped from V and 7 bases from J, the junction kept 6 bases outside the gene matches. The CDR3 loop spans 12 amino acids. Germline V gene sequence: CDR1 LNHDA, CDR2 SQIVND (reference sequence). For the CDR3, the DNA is TGTGCCAGCACTTCCAGGGGGAACACCATATATTTT. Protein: CASTSRGNTIYF.

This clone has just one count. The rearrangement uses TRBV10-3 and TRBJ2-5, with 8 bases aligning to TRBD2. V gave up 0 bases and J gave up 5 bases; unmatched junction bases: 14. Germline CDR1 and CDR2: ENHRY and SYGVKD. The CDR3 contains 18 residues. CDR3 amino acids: CAISESPRRLAGRETQYF. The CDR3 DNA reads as TGTGCCATCAGTGAGTCTCCCCGCCGGCTAGCGGGTCGGGAGACCCAGTACTTC.

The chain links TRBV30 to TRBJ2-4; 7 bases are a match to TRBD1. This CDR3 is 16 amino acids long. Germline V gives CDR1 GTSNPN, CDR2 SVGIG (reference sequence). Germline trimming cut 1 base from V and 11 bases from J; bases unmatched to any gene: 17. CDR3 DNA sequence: TGTGCCTGGAGTGGGGACCGGGACAGAGGTGACCCTTTTCAGTACTTC. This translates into CAWSGDRDRGDPFQYF.

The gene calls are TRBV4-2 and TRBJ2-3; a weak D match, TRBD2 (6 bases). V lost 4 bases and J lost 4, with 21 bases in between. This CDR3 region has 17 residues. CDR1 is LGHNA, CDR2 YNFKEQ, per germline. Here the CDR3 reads CASSLNEASSSADTQYF. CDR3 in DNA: TGTGCCAGCAGCCTAAATGAAGCTTCCTCTAGCGCAGATACGCAGTATTTT.

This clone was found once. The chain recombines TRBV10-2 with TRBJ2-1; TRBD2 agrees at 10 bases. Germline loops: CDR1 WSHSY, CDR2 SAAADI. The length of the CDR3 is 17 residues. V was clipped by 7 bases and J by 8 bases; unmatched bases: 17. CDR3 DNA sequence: TGCGCCAGCACCGAACCGGGACTAGCGCAGCCTGGGGATGAGCAGTTCTTC. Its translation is CASTEPGLAQPGDEQFF.

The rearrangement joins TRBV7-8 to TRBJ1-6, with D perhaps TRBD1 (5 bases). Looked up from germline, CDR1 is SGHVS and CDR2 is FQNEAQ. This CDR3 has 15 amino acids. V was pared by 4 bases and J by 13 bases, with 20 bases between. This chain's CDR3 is CASSSGVASRFPLHF. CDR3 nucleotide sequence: TGTGCCAGCAGCTCGGGGGTGGCCTCTCGGTTTCCCCTCCACTTT.

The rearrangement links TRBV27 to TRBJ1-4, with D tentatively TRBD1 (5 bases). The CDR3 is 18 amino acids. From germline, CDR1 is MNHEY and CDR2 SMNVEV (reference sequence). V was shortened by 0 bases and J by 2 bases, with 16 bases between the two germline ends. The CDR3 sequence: CASSLSRIPGRTNEKLFF. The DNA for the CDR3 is TGTGCCAGCAGTTTATCAAGAATACCAGGGCGCACTAATGAAAAACTGTTTTTT.

The CDR3 sequence is CPPDPLKVSGGGNTIYF. The CDR3 coding sequence is TGTCCACCGGATCCCTTGAAGGTGTCAGGGGGCGGAAACACCATATATTTT. The rearrangement links TRBV6-4 to TRBJ1-3, with TRBD1 matching 8 bases. The length of the CDR3 is 17 residues. In germline, CDR1 is MRHNA, CDR2 SNTAGT.